A single sample gave rise to the 9 T cell receptor beta chains below, sequenced in a study of blood T cells in healthy people across ages. For the second PCR, which ran for roughly 6 to 11 cycles, a sample-barcoded 5' primer and a J-beta primer mix were used. TCRdb used MiXCR to reprocess the 5' RACE reads, holding one entry per CDR3 protein. Of roughly 1.7 million distinct CDR3 sequences in the sample, about 35% were seen once. Source material: blood. These receptors were obtained from a woman in her thirties in good health.

This clonotype has only a few counts. This chain joins TRBV5-1 and TRBJ2-7; 7 bases line up with TRBD1. After removal of 4 bases from V and 6 bases from J, the junction contained 4 bases not matched to a gene. The CDR3 loop spans 12 amino acids. CDR1 and CDR2 from the germline V gene are SGHRS and YFSETQ. CDR3 in DNA: TGCGCCAGCAGCACGACAGGGCCCGAGCAGTACTTC. Translated, it gives CASSTTGPEQYF.

This clonotype was counted between two and nine times. Just one base apart from a much larger clone, this may be a read error. The rearrangement joins TRBV7-3 to TRBJ2-1; TRBD2 matches 14 bases. Per germline, CDR1 SGHTA and CDR2 FQGTGA. Losses at the gene ends were 5 bases for V and 8 bases for J; bases not matched to a gene: 8. This CDR3 contains 16 residues. The CDR3 here is CASSAGAGLAGDEQFF. The CDR3 DNA reads TGTGCCAGCAGCGCTGGTGCGGGACTAGCGGGAGATGAGCAGTTCTTC. Looking up the rest from reference TRBV7-3 and TRBJ2-1 gives the full variable domain: GAGVSQTPSNKVTEKGKYVELRCDPISGHTALYWYRQSLGQGPEFLIYFQGTGAADDSGLPNDRFFAVRPEGSVSTLKIQRTERGDSAVYLCASSAGAGLAGDEQFFGPGTRLTVL.

The chain is built from TRBV6-6 and TRBJ1-1; D call uncertain. The V end was cut by 0 bases, the J end by 6 bases, with 8 bases between. The CDR3 is made up of 13 amino acids. The germline V gene encodes CDR1 MNHNY and CDR2 SVGAGI (reference sequence). This CDR3 is CASSYSAAAEAFF. CDR3 coding DNA: TGTGCCAGCAGTTACTCGGCGGCAGCTGAAGCTTTCTTT.

In this sample, this clonotype turned up a few times. The chain links TRBV2 to TRBJ2-1, with 10 bases aligning to TRBD2. This CDR3 is 15 amino acids long. V lost 2 bases and J lost 8; bases outside the gene matches: 6. From germline, CDR1 is SNHLY and CDR2 FYNNEI. The CDR3, as DNA: TGTGCCAGCAGTGAACTAGCGGGAGTGTTTGATGAGCAGTTCTTC. It translates to CASSELAGVFDEQFF.

This clonotype was detected a few times. The rearrangement links TRBV20-1 to TRBJ1-2; TRBD1 might be the D (5 bases). Trimming took 5 bases from V and 5 from J, leaving 9 bases between them. Germline assignment: CDR1 DFQATT and CDR2 SNEGSKA (reference sequence). The CDR3 sequence is 11 residues long. In nucleotides, the CDR3 is TGCAGTGCTGCCAGGGCTTATGGCTACACCTTC. It specifies CSAARAYGYTF.

This clonotype was found a few times. V is TRBV2 and J is TRBJ2-7; TRBD2 aligns across 9 bases. The V segment lost 6 bases and the J segment 2 bases; nucleotides outside the gene matches: 8. This CDR3 is 15 amino acids long. Germline V CDR1 and CDR2: SNHLY, FYNNEI. The CDR3 bases are TGTGCCAGCAGGGGGGTGGGGACTAGCCCCTACGAGCAGTACTTC. This translates into CASRGVGTSPYEQYF.

The J gene is TRBJ2-3, the V gene TRBV15, with 7 nucleotides matching TRBD1. CDR1 and CDR2 from the germline V gene are LNHNV and YYDKDF (reference sequence). The CDR3 is made up of 16 amino acids. The junction had 9 bases not matched to a gene; V was cut back by 2 bases and J by 4 bases. The CDR3 loop reads CATSRSRGQGADTQYF. Here the CDR3 DNA reads TGTGCCACCAGCAGATCCCGGGGTCAGGGGGCAGATACGCAGTATTTT.

A few counts support this clonotype. V gene TRBV9 combines with J gene TRBJ2-4; 7 bases line up with TRBD1. The V segment lost 3 bases and the J segment 13 bases; nucleotides outside the gene matches: 16. The germline V gene encodes CDR1 SGDLS and CDR2 YYNGEE. The CDR3 has 15 residues. The CDR3 region is CASSAAGGPVPEQYF. CDR3 sequence (DNA): TGTGCCAGCAGCGCTGCAGGGGGACCAGTTCCGGAGCAGTACTTC.

This clonotype was observed a few times. The rearrangement joins TRBV6-5 to TRBJ2-7; D is perhaps TRBD1 (6 bases). The CDR3 contains 14 residues. V was cut by 2 bases and J by 4 bases, with 12 bases left in between. CDR1 MNHEY and CDR2 SVGAGI come from the germline V gene. In DNA, the CDR3 is TGTGCCAGCAGTTACGATGGCAGGGGTTACGAGCAGTACTTC. Residues: CASSYDGRGYEQYF.